These T cell receptor beta chains were read from a single sample in a study of cytomegalovirus exposure and HLA in healthy donors. The protocol was immunoSEQ multiplex PCR, while the TCRdb copy is restricted to in-frame clones and leaves out a portion. The table includes 130,000 or so clones, over 70% detected once. The sequenced material came from PBMCs. These receptors were taken from a woman aged 40 to 55 in good health and CMV-seropositive. Both conserved end residues are part of each CDR3. The D gene is left open where the match is weak. The size of a clone is reported for some rows only, either as once, few or many, or as a class for expanded clones.

clone size,D gene,J gene,V gene,CDR3 DNA,CDR3 protein
NA,TRBD1,TRBJ1-2,TRBV4-2,TGTGCCAGCACCCTGCAGGGGGCTCATGGCTACACCTTC,CASTLQGAHGYTF
NA,NA,TRBJ2-3,TRBV4-3,TGCGCCAGCAGCCAAGATGTTTCGACAGGTGGCGGAGATACGCAGTATTTT,CASSQDVSTGGGDTQYF
NA,NA,TRBJ1-4,TRBV6-1,TGTGCCAGCAGTGAAGGAAGTTTGGGCAGTGAAAAACTGTTTTTT,CASSEGSLGSEKLFF
NA,TRBD1,TRBJ1-3,TRBV19,TGTGCCAGTAGTATCGGAAACAGGGGCTCTGGAAACACCATATATTTT,CASSIGNRGSGNTIYF
few,NA,TRBJ2-4,TRBV11-3,TGTGCCAGCAGCTTAGGGCAGGGTGGGTCCAAAAACATTCAGTACTTC,CASSLGQGGSKNIQYF
NA,NA,TRBJ2-5,TRBV19,TGTGCCAGTAGTCTCAGGGTACGAGAGACCCAGTACTTC,CASSLRVRETQYF
NA,NA,TRBJ1-2,TRBV4-3,TGCGCCAGCAGCCAAGGGAGGTCGGGGGAGAGATTCCGTAACTATGGCTACACCTTC,CASSQGRSGERFRNYGYTF
once,NA,TRBJ1-5,TRBV27,TGTGCCAGCAGTTCGTACGGGGGCAATCAGCCCCAGCATTTT,CASSSYGGNQPQHF
few,NA,TRBJ1-3,TRBV28,TGTGCCAGCAGTTTGTCAGGGAGGGGAAACACCATATATTTT,CASSLSGRGNTIYF
NA,TRBD1,TRBJ2-2,TRBV27,TGTGCCAGCAGTTTTCGGACAGGGGGGCTGTTTTTT,CASSFRTGGLFF
once,NA,TRBJ1-5,TRBV27,TGTGCCAGCAGCCCCCGGGGTTGGAATCAGCCCCAGCATTTT,CASSPRGWNQPQHF
NA,NA,TRBJ1-1,TRBV2,TGTGCCAGCACCCAGAACACTGAAGCTTTCTTT,CASTQNTEAFF
NA,NA,TRBJ1-2,TRBV15,TGTGCCACCAGCAGAGATATTGACTATGGCTACACCTTC,CATSRDIDYGYTF
NA,NA,TRBJ1-1,TRBV11-2,TGTGCCAGCAGCTCCCCGGAGGAGCTGAACACTGAAGCTTTCTTT,CASSSPEELNTEAFF
few,TRBD2,TRBJ2-7,TRBV30,TGTGCCTGGAGTGTTAGCGGGAGGGGGCGTGTCAACGAGCAGTACTTC,CAWSVSGRGRVNEQYF
NA,NA,TRBJ1-2,TRBV21-1,TGTGCCAGCAGCCATTCACGCTGGACAGGGAGGAACTATGGCTACACCTTC,CASSHSRWTGRNYGYTF
once,NA,TRBJ2-2,TRBV9,TGTGCCAGCAGCGCCGATCTAGCGAGCACCGGGGAGCTGTTTTTT,CASSADLASTGELFF
NA,TRBD1,TRBJ1-5,TRBV19,TGTGCCAGTAAATTGAGACAGGGCAGCAATCAGCCCCAGCATTTT,CASKLRQGSNQPQHF
NA,TRBD1,TRBJ2-3,TRBV27,TGTGCCAGCGGGACAGGTTCTGGAAATACGCAGTATTTT,CASGTGSGNTQYF
NA,TRBD1,TRBJ2-7,TRBV7-2,TGTGCCAGCAGCTTAATCCCGGGACAGGAAGTCTCCTACGAGCAGTACTTC,CASSLIPGQEVSYEQYF
NA,TRBD1,TRBJ2-1,TRBV5-5,TGTGCCAGCAGCTTAACAGGGGGCTCCTACAATGAGCAGTTCTTC,CASSLTGGSYNEQFF
NA,NA,TRBJ2-3,TRBV29-1,TGCAGCGTTTCGGGAAACTACGGGGGAACAGATACGCAGTATTTT,CSVSGNYGGTDTQYF
NA,TRBD1,TRBJ2-2,TRBV6-5,TGTGCCAGCAGTTACTCGTTATCCCAGGGGGCCGGGGAGCTGTTTTTT,CASSYSLSQGAGELFF
NA,TRBD2,TRBJ2-7,TRBV18,TGTGCCAGCTCACCCCTCGGGACTAGCGGGAGTCAATCCCACGAGCAGTACTTC,CASSPLGTSGSQSHEQYF
NA,TRBD1,TRBJ2-7,TRBV27,TGTGCCAGCAGTCCGGGACAGACCTACGAGCAGTACTTC,CASSPGQTYEQYF
NA,NA,TRBJ1-6,TRBV6-1,TGTGCCAGTCGTCCCCCTAATTCACCCCTCCACTTT,CASRPPNSPLHF
NA,NA,TRBJ1-3,TRBV7-2,TGTGCCAGCAGCACTACGGGGGGAAACACCATATATTTT,CASSTTGGNTIYF